This is a list of T cell receptor beta chains from one sample in a study of early T cells in non-severe SARS-CoV-2 infection. TCRdb used MiXCR to reprocess the 5' RACE reads, holding one entry per CDR3 protein. The table has tens of thousands of distinct CDR3 sequences, around 6.6% seen once; the top ten hold approximately 6.3%. This sample comprised whole blood, obtained at baseline. Receptors originate from an adult who was a healthcare worker with PCR-confirmed SARS-CoV-2 infection or an uninfected control (not recorded which). Each CDR3 is given with its conserved first and last residue. The D gene is left open where the match is weak. Rows give clone size only sometimes, using once, few, many, or a class for an expanded clone.

d_call: -; cdr3_length: 20; v_call: TRBV18; clone_size: few; j_call: TRBJ1-3; cdr3_nt: TGTGCCAGCTCACCAGAGATATCGACGGGACATACGGTCTCTGGAAACACCATATATTTT; cdr3_aa: CASSPEISTGHTVSGNTIYF
d_call: -; cdr3_length: 16; v_call: TRBV13; clone_size: many; j_call: TRBJ2-1; cdr3_nt: TGTGCCAGCAGCCACACGGAGGGGCCCCCCTACAATGAGCAGTTCTTC; cdr3_aa: CASSHTEGPPYNEQFF
d_call: -; cdr3_length: 17; v_call: TRBV7-2; clone_size: -; j_call: TRBJ1-3; cdr3_nt: TGTGCCAGCAGCTTAGCGTTTGACGGGTCCTCTGGAAACACCATATATTTT; cdr3_aa: CASSLAFDGSSGNTIYF
d_call: TRBD2; cdr3_length: 14; v_call: TRBV7-9; clone_size: few; j_call: TRBJ2-3; cdr3_nt: TGTGCCAGCATCCCGAGCGGGGGCACAGATACGCAGTATTTT; cdr3_aa: CASIPSGGTDTQYF
d_call: -; cdr3_length: 15; v_call: TRBV7-9; clone_size: many; j_call: TRBJ2-5; cdr3_nt: TGTGCCAGCAGCTCCCCCGGGGGTGGGGATGAGACCCAGTACTTC; cdr3_aa: CASSSPGGGDETQYF
d_call: -; cdr3_length: 17; v_call: TRBV24-1; clone_size: few; j_call: TRBJ2-1; cdr3_nt: TGTGCCACCAGTGATTTTGGGGCGCAGGGGATCGTCAATGAGCAGTTCTTC; cdr3_aa: CATSDFGAQGIVNEQFF
d_call: -; cdr3_length: 12; v_call: TRBV20-1; clone_size: few; j_call: TRBJ2-7; cdr3_nt: TGCAGTGCTAGAGGGTCTCACTACGAGCAGTACTTC; cdr3_aa: CSARGSHYEQYF
d_call: -; cdr3_length: 13; v_call: TRBV20-1; clone_size: many; j_call: TRBJ1-5; cdr3_nt: TGCAGTGCCAGATATTATAGCAATCAGCCCCAGCATTTT; cdr3_aa: CSARYYSNQPQHF
d_call: -; cdr3_length: 15; v_call: TRBV30; clone_size: many; j_call: TRBJ2-1; cdr3_nt: TGTGCCTGGAGTGGGGGGACTTACGGAAAATATGAGCAGTTCTTC; cdr3_aa: CAWSGGTYGKYEQFF
d_call: -; cdr3_length: 14; v_call: TRBV4-2; clone_size: -; j_call: TRBJ2-5; cdr3_nt: TGTGCCAGCAGCCAAGATGGGGCTCAAGAGACCCAGTACTTC; cdr3_aa: CASSQDGAQETQYF
d_call: TRBD1; cdr3_length: 14; v_call: TRBV29-1; clone_size: few; j_call: TRBJ2-5; cdr3_nt: TGCAGCGGGGGGTCCGGGACAGACCAAGAGACCCAGTACTTC; cdr3_aa: CSGGSGTDQETQYF
d_call: -; cdr3_length: 14; v_call: TRBV20-1; clone_size: many; j_call: TRBJ1-3; cdr3_nt: TGCAGTGCTAGAGAGCCGGCTATTGGAAACACCATATATTTT; cdr3_aa: CSAREPAIGNTIYF
d_call: TRBD1; cdr3_length: 17; v_call: TRBV12-3/TRBV12-4; clone_size: -; j_call: TRBJ1-1; cdr3_nt: TGTGCCAGCAGCCCAGTGGTCTTCCAGGGGGCAGAAACTGAAGCTTTCTTT; cdr3_aa: CASSPVVFQGAETEAFF
d_call: -; cdr3_length: 12; v_call: TRBV10-3; clone_size: -; j_call: TRBJ1-1; cdr3_nt: TGTGCCAGCGGGTGGGAGGGAGCTGAAGCTTTCTTT; cdr3_aa: CASGWEGAEAFF
d_call: -; cdr3_length: 14; v_call: TRBV29-1; clone_size: many; j_call: TRBJ1-6; cdr3_nt: TGCAGCGTTCAACTCTCAAGTACCACTTCACCCCTCCACTTT; cdr3_aa: CSVQLSSTTSPLHF
d_call: -; cdr3_length: 14; v_call: TRBV12-3/TRBV12-4; clone_size: many; j_call: TRBJ1-6; cdr3_nt: TGTGCCAGCAGGCCTGGGGGCCATAATTCACCCCTCCACTTT; cdr3_aa: CASRPGGHNSPLHF